This T cell receptor beta chain was recorded in a study of type 1 regulatory T cells. The CDR3 runs 14 residues. Per the germline V gene, CDR1 is MGHRA and CDR2 is YSYEKL. The V end was cut by 1 base, the J end by 6 bases, with 10 bases between. TCRdb passed the reads through MiXCR, listing each CDR3 protein once. The data hold tens of thousands of distinct CDR3 sequences, with around 21% observed a single time. General study findings and limits: Compared with non-type 1 regulatory T cells, type 1 regulatory T cells showed a more restricted TCR repertoire.

For this clonotype: Antigen specificity is unknown.

The specimen was cultured type 1 regulatory T (Tr1) cells, either the whole culture or a sorted fraction (not recorded which). V is TRBV4-1 and J is TRBJ2-1; D not resolved. This TCR derives from a human donor in good health. In DNA form, the CDR3 reads TGCGCCAGCAGCCAAGTTGGTCTAGTCAATGAGCAGTTCTTC. Its protein product is CASSQVGLVNEQFF.